This T cell receptor beta chain was recovered during a study of blood T cell repertoires in COVID-19. Whole-study context: The samples span acute and convalescent COVID-19 from the United States, Italy and Spain.

In the original processing: The authors estimated nucleated cell counts from reference gene primer amplification. Clones were read by immunoSEQ multiplex PCR, and TCRdb kept only the in-frame ones, dropping some. V and J calls and clone size are given by that table; D and trimming were obtained from the DNA. The table shows about 250,000 clones, with around four fifths occurring only once. The J segment lost 7 bases and the V segment lost 4 bases, leaving 5 bases of the junction unmatched. Germline V CDR1 and CDR2: ENHRY, SYGVKD. The CDR3 is made up of 15 amino acids. The chain links TRBV10-3 to TRBJ2-1; 12 positions agree with TRBD1. The source of this sequence is a man older than 75 with acute or convalescent COVID-19. The sequenced material came from peripheral blood. CDR3 nucleotide sequence: TGTGCCATCAGTGGGGGACAGGGGGCGTTTAATGAGCAGTTCTTC. Translated: CAISGGQGAFNEQFF.